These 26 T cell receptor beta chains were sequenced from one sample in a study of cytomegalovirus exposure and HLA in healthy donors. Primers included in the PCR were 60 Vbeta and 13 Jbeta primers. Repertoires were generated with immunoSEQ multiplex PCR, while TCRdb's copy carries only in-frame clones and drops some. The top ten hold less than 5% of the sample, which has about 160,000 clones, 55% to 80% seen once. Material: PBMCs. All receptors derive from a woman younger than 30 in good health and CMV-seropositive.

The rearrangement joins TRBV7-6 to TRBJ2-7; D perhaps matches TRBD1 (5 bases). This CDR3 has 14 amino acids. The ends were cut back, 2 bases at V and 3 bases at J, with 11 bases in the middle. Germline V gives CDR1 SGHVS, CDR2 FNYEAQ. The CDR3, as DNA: TGTGCCAGCAGCTTACAGGGATCTAGCTACGAGCAGTACTTC. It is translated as CASSLQGSSYEQYF. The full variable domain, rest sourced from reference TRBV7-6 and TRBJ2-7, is GAGVSQSPRYKVTKRGQDVALRCDPISGHVSLYWYRQALGQGPEFLTYFNYEAQQDKSGLPNDRFSAERPEGSISTLTIQRTEQRDSAMYRCASSLQGSSYEQYFGPGTRLTVT.

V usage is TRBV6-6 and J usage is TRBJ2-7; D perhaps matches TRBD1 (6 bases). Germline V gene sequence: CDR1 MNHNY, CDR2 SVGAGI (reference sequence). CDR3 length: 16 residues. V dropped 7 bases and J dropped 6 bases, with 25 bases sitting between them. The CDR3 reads CASNRPLQGSNGEQYF. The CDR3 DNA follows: TGTGCCAGCAACAGACCCCTACAGGGTTCAAACGGCGAGCAGTACTTC.

CDR3 region: CASRGHRNTEAFF. The CDR3 nucleotides are TGTGCCAGCAGGGGACATCGGAACACTGAAGCTTTCTTT. The rearrangement joins TRBV28 to TRBJ1-1; possible D gene TRBD1, 6 bases. Per the germline V gene, CDR1 is MDHEN and CDR2 is SYDVKM. This CDR3 comprises 13 residues. V was trimmed by 6 bases and J by 1 base, leaving 9 bases between them.

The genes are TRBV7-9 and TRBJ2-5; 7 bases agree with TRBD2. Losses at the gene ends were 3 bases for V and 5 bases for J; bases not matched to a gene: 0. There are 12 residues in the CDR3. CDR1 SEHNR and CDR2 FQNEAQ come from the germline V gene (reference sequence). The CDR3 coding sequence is TGTGCCAGCAGCTTCGGGGGGGAGACCCAGTACTTC. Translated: CASSFGGETQYF.

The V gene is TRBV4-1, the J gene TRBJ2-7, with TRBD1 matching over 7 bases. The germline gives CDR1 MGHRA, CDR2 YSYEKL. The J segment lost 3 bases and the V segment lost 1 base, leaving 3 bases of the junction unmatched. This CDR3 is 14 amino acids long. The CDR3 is CASSQVDRVYEQYF. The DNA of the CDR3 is TGCGCCAGCAGCCAAGTCGACAGGGTCTACGAGCAGTACTTC.

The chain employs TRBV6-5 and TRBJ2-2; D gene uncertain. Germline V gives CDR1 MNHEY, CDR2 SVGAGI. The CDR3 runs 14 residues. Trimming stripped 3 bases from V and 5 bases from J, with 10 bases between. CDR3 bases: TGTGCCAGCAGTTATTTCGTCTCGACCGGGGAGCTGTTTTTT. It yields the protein CASSYFVSTGELFF.

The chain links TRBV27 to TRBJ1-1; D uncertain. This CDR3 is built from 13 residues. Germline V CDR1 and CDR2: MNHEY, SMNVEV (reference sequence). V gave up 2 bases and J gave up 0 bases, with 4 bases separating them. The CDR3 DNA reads TGTGCCAGCAGTTTACAGATGAACACTGAAGCTTTCTTT. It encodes CASSLQMNTEAFF.

The DNA for the CDR3 is TGTGCCAGCAGACACGACAGTTTCTATGGCTACACCTTC. Translation: CASRHDSFYGYTF. This sequence joins TRBV6-6 and TRBJ1-2, with D tentatively TRBD1 (5 bases). CDR3 size: 13 residues. Looked up from germline, CDR1 is MNHNY and CDR2 is SVGAGI (reference sequence). Trimming pared 6 bases from V and 4 bases from J, leaving 12 bases between.

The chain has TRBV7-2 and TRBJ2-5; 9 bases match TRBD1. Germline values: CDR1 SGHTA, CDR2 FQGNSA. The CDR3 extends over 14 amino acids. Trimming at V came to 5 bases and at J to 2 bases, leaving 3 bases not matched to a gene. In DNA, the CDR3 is TGTGCCAGCAGCCAACAGGGGGCTCAAGAGACCCAGTACTTC. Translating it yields CASSQQGAQETQYF.

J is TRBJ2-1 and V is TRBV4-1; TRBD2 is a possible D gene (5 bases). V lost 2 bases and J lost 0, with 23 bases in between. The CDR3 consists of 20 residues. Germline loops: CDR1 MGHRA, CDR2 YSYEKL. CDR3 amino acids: CASSQPFGPRRVSSYNEQFF. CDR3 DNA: TGCGCCAGCAGCCAACCTTTTGGGCCCCGGCGGGTAAGCTCCTACAATGAGCAGTTCTTC.

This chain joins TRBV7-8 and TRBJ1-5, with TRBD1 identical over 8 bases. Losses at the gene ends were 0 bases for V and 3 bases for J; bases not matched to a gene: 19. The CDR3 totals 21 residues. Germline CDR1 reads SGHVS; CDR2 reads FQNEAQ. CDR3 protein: CASSLAQTTGEGKSANQPQHF. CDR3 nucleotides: TGTGCCAGCAGCTTAGCGCAAACGACAGGGGAAGGGAAGTCGGCCAATCAGCCCCAGCATTTT.

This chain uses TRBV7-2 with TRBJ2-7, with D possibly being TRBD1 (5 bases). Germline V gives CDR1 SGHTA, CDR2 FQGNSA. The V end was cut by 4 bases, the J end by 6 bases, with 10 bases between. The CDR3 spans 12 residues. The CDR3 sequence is CASSSQGFEQYF. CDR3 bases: TGTGCCAGCAGCTCCCAGGGTTTCGAGCAGTACTTC.

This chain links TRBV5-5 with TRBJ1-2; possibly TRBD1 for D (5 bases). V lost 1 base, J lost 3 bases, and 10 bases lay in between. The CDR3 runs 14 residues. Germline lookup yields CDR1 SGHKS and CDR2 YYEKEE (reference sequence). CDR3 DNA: TGTGCCAGCAGCTTGCAGGGTCAAGACTATGGCTACACCTTC. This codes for CASSLQGQDYGYTF.

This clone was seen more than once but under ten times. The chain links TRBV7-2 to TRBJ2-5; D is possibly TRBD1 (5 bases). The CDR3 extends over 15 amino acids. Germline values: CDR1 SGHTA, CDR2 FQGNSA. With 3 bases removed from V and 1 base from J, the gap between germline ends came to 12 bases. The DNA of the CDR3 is TGTGCCAGCAGCTTTCAGTTTGGGGCCCAAGAGACCCAGTACTTC. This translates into CASSFQFGAQETQYF.

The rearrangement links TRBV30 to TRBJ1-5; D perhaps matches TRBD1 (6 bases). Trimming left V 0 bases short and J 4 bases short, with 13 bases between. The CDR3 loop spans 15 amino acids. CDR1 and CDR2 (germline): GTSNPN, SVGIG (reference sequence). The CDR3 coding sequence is TGTGCCTGGAGTGTATGGGGGCAGGGGAATCAGCCCCAGCATTTT. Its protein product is CAWSVWGQGNQPQHF.

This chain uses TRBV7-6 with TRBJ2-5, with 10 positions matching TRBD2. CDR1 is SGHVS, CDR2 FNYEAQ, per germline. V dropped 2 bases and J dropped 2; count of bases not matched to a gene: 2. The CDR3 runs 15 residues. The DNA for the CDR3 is TGTGCCAGCAGCTTAAGGACTAGCGGACAAGAGACCCAGTACTTC. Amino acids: CASSLRTSGQETQYF.

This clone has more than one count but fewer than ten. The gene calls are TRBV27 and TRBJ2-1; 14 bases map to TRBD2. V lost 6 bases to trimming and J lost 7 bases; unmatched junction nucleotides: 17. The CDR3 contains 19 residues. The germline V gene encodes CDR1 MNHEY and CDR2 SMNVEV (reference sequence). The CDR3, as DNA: TGTGCCAGCAGCCCCCTTCTTTTCCGGGGACTAGCGGGGGATAATGAGCAGTTCTTC. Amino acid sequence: CASSPLLFRGLAGDNEQFF.

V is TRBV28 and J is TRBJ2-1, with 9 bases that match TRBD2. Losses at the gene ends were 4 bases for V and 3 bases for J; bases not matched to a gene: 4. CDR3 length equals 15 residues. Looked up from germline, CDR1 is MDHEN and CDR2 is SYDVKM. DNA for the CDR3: TGTGCCAGCAGTTCCCCTAGCGGGAACTACAATGAGCAGTTCTTC. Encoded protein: CASSSPSGNYNEQFF.

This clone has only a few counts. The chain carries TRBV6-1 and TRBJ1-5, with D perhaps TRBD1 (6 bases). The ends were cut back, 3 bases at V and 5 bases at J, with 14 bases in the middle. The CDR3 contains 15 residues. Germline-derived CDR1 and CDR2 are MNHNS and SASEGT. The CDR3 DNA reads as TGTGCCAGCAGTGACCCGACAGGATTCGATCAGCCCCAGCATTTT. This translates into CASSDPTGFDQPQHF.

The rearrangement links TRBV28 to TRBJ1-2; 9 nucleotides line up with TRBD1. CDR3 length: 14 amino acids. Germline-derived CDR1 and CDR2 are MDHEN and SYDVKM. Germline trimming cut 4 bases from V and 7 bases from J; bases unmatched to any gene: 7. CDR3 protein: CASSSPTDRGGYTF. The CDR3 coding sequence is TGTGCCAGCAGTTCGCCGACGGACAGGGGTGGCTACACCTTC.

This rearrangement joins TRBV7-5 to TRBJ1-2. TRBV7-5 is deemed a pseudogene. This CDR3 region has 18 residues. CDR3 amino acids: CARSLDSEVSLANYGYTF. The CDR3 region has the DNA TGTGCCAGAAGCTTAGACTCCGAGGTCAGCCTGGCCAACTATGGCTACACCTTC.

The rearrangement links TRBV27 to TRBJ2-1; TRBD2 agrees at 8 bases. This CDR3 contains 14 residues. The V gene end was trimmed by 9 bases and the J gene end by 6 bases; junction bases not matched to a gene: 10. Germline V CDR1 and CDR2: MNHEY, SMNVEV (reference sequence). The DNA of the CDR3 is TGTGCCAGTTGTTCCGGGACTAGGTGCAATGAGCAGTTCTTC. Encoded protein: CASCSGTRCNEQFF.

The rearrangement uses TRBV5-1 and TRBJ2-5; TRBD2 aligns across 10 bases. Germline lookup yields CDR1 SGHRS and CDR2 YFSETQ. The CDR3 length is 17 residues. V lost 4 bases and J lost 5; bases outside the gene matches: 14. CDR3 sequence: CASSRGSSAGGSETQYF. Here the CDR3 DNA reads TGCGCCAGCAGCCGAGGATCTTCAGCGGGGGGGTCTGAGACCCAGTACTTC.

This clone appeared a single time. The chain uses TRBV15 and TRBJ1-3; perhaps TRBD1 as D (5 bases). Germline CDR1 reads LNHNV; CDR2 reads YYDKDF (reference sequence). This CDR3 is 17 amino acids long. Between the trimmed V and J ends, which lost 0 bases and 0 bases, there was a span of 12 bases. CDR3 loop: CATSRDVQGSSGNTIYF. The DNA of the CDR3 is TGTGCCACCAGCAGAGACGTCCAGGGTAGCTCTGGAAACACCATATATTTT.

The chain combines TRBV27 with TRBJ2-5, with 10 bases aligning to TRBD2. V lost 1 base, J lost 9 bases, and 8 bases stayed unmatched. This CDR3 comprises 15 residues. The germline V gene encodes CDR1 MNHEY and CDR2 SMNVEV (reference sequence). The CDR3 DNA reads TGTGCCAGCAGTTTATGGCCTAGCGGGGGTCCCGCCCAGTACTTC. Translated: CASSLWPSGGPAQYF.

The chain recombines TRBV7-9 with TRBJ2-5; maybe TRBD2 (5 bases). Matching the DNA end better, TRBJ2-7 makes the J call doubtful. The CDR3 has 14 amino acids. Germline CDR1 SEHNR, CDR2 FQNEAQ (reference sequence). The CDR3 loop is CASSLGAGSYEQYF. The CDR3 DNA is TGTGCCAGCAGCTTAGGGGCGGGCTCCTACGAGCAGTACTTC.